Here is one TCR beta chain with its context. Its antigen has not been determined. Base quality data are lacking; no much larger clone is found one base away. Receptor amplification or capture employed RT-PCR. These reads were obtained on a NextSeq 550. TCRdb reprocessing: public reads trimmed at Q25 with fastp, clones called with MiXCR, in-frame beta chains kept. All rows with the same CDR3 protein become a single entry with the most common DNA and genes. The sample profile shows about a million distinct CDR3 sequences; under 20% of them were found once. The ten largest clones capture roughly 6% of the sample. V sheds 1 base and J sheds 4 bases, leaving 7 bases between their ends. CDR1 SGHVS and CDR2 FQNEAQ were looked up in the germline V gene. There are 14 amino acids in the CDR3, from cysteine to phenylalanine inclusive. Only CDR3 DNA is held: 42 bases, read in frame from base 1. This sample is drawn from a study of patients and donors after allogeneic stem cell transplantation (dated by TCRdb to 2018 to 2020).

Recombination joined TRBV7-8 with TRBJ1-4, with the D segment identity uncertain. Sequencing used blood, either unsorted or a sorted T cell fraction (not recorded which). The receptor was derived from a human donor who was either an allogeneic HSCT recipient or a stem cell or donor lymphocyte infusion donor (not recorded which). It is not recorded whose cells these are; they may come from a transplant donor. The DNA reads as follows: TGTGCCAGCAGCTTAGTAAGCCGTAATGAAAAACTGTTTTTT. It is translated as CASSLVSRNEKLFF.